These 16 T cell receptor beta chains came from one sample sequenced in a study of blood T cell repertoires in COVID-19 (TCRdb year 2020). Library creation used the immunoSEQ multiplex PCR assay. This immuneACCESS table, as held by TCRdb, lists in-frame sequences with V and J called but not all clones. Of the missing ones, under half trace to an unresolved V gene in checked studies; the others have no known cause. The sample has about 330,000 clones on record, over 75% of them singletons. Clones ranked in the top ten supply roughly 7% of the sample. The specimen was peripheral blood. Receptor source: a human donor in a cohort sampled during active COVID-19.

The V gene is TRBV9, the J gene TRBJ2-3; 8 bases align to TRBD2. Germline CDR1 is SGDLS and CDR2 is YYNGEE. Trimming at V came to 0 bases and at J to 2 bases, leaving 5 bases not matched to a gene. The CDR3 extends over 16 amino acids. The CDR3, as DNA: TGTGCCAGCAGCGTAGACCGGGGGGGTTACACAGATACGCAGTATTTT. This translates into CASSVDRGGYTDTQYF.

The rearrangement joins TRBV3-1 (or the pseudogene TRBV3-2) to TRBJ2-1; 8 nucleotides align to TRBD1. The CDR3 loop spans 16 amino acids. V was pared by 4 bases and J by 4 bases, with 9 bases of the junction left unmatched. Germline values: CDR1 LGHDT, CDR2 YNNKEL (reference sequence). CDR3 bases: TGTGCCAGCAGCCCTGGATGGGACAGGTTATACAATGAGCAGTTCTTC. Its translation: CASSPGWDRLYNEQFF.

The DNA for the CDR3 is TGTGCCAGTAGTCTCCGGACAGGGTGGGATGGCTACACCTTC. This gives the protein CASSLRTGWDGYTF. This chain joins TRBV19 and TRBJ1-2; TRBD1 agrees at 8 bases. The ends lost 5 bases at V and 6 bases at J; junction bases unmatched: 8. Germline loops: CDR1 LNHDA, CDR2 SQIVND (reference sequence). The CDR3 sequence is 14 residues long.

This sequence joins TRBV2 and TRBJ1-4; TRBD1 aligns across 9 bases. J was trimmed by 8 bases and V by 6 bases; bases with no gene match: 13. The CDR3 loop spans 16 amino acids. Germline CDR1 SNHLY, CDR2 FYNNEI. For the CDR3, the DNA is TGTGCCAGCAGGGGTGGGACAGGGTATGGAGGGGAAAAACTGTTTTTT. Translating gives CASRGGTGYGGEKLFF. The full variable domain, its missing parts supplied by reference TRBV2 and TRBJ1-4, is EPEVTQTPSHQVTQMGQEVILRCVPISNHLYFYWYRQILGQKVEFLVSFYNNEISEKSEIFDDQFSVERPDGSNFTLKIRSTKLEDSAMYFCASRGGTGYGGEKLFFGSGTQLSVL.

The CDR3, as DNA: TGTGCCAGTAGTAAGGGACATTTGTACGAGCAGTACTTC. It is translated as CASSKGHLYEQYF. The chain uses TRBV19 and TRBJ2-7; maybe TRBD1 (6 bases). Per the germline V gene, CDR1 is LNHDA and CDR2 is SQIVND (reference sequence). V gave up 4 bases and J gave up 4 bases, with 11 bases separating them. CDR3 size: 13 residues.

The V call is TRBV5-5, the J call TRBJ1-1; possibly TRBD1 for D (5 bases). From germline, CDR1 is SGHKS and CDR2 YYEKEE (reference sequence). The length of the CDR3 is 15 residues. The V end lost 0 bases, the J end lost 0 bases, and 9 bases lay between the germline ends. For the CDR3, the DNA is TGTGCCAGCAGCTTGGGGGGCGAGATGAACACTGAAGCTTTCTTT. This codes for CASSLGGEMNTEAFF.

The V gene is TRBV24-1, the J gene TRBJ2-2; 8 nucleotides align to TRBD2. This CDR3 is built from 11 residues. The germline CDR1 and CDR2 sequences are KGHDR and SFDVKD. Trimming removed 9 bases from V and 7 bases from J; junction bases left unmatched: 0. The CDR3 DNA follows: TGTGCCACCCGGGAGGGCGGGGAGCTGTTTTTT. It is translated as CATREGGELFF.

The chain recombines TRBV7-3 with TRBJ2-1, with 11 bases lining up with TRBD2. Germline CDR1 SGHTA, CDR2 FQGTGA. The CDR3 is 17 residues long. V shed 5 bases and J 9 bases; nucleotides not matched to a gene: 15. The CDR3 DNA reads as TGTGCCAGCAGCCCCCTACCCGAGACTAGCGGGGTTTTTGAGCAGTTCTTC. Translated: CASSPLPETSGVFEQFF.

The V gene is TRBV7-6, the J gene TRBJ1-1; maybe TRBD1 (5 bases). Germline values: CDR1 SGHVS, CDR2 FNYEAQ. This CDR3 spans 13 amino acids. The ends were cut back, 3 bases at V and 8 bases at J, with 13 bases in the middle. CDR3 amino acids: CASSFLVGGEAFF. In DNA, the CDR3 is TGTGCCAGCAGCTTCTTAGTGGGGGGAGAAGCTTTCTTT. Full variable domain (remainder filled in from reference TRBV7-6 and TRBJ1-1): GAGVSQSPRYKVTKRGQDVALRCDPISGHVSLYWYRQALGQGPEFLTYFNYEAQQDKSGLPNDRFSAERPEGSISTLTIQRTEQRDSAMYRCASSFLVGGEAFFGQGTRLTVV.

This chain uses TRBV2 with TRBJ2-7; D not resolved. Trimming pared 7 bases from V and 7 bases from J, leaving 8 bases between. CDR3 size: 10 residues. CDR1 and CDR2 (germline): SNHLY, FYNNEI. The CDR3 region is CASNVEEQYF. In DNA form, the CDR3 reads TGTGCCAGCAACGTAGAGGAGCAGTACTTC.

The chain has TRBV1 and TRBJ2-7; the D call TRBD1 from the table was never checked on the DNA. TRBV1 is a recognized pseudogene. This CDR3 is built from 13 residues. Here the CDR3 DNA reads TGCACCAGCAGCCAGAAGGGGAACTACGAGCAGTACTTC. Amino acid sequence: CTSSQKGNYEQYF.

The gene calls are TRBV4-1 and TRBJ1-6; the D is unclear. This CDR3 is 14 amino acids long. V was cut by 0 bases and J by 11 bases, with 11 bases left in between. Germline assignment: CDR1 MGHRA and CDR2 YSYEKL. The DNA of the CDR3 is TGCGCCAGCAGCCAAGATAACCTCGCGGCACCCCTCCACTTT. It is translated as CASSQDNLAAPLHF.

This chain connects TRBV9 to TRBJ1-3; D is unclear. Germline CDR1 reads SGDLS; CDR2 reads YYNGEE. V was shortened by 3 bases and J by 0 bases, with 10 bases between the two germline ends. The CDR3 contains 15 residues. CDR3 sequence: CASSATDTSGNTIYF. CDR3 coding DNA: TGTGCCAGCAGCGCTACCGATACCTCTGGAAACACCATATATTTT.

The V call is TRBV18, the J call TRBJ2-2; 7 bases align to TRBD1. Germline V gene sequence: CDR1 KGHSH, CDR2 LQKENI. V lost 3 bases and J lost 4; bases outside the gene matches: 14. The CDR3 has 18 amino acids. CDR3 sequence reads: CASSPPRTVAGGTGELFF. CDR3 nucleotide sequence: TGTGCCAGCTCACCCCCCCGGACCGTGGCAGGGGGCACCGGGGAGCTGTTTTTT.

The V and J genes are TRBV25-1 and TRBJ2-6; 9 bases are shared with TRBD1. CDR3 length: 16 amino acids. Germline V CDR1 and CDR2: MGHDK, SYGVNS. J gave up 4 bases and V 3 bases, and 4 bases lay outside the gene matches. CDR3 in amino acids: CASSDNRGRGANVLTF. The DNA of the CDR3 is TGTGCCAGCAGTGACAACAGGGGGCGAGGGGCCAACGTCCTGACTTTC.

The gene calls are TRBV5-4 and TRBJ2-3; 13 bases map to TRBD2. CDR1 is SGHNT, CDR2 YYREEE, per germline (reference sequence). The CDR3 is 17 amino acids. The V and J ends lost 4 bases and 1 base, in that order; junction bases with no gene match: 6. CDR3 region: CASSRSTSGGGTDTQYF. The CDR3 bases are TGTGCCAGCAGCCGCAGTACTAGCGGGGGGGGCACAGATACGCAGTATTTT.